This TCR beta chain appears in the sequencing data of a study of CD8+ T cells in alopecia areata. V gave up 3 bases and J gave up 1 base; unmatched junction bases: 9. This CDR3 comprises 15 residues. Germline-derived CDR1 and CDR2 are GTSNPN and SVGIG (reference sequence). There are a few counts of this clone. Treatment specified: oral pan-JAK inhibitor, 5-10 mg twice daily. cDNA prepared by RNA extraction and subsequent reverse transcription served as the template for sequencing. Some clones are missing from TCRdb's copy, which holds only in-frame ones; the method was immunoSEQ multiplex PCR. The sample lists around 300,000 clones, about 60% occurring once.

This sequence was found in a human donor with alopecia areata. The rearrangement uses TRBV30 and TRBJ2-7; TRBD1 matches at 7 bases. This sample comprised CD4+ T cells sorted from blood, obtained around week 54, from a patient treated with tofacitinib. The CDR3 DNA reads as TGTGCCTGGAGCCCCAGGGGGAGAATGTCCTACGAGCAGTACTTC. It is translated as CAWSPRGRMSYEQYF.